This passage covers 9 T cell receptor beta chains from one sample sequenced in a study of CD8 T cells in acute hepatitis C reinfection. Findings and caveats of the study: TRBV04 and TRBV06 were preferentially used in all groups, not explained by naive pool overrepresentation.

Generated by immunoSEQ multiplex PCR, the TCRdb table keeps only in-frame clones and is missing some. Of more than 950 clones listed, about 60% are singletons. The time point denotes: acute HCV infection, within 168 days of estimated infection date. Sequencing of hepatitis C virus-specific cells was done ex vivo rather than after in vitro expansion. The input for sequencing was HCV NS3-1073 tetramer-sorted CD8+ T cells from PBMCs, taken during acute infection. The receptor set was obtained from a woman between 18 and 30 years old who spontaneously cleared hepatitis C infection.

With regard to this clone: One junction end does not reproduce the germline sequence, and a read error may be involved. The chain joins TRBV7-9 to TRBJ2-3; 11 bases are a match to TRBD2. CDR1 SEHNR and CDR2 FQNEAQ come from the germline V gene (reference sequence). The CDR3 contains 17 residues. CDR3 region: CASSQDGLAGGGGTQYF. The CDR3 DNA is TGCGCCAGCAGCCAAGACGGACTAGCGGGTGGAGGGGGTACGCAGTATTTT.

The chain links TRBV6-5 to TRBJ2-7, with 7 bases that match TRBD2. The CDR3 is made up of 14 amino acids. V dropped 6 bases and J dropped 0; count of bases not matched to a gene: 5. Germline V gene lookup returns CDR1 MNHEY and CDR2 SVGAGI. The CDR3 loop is CASSTSEYSYEQYF. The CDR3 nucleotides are TGTGCCAGCAGCACTAGCGAGTACTCCTACGAGCAGTACTTC.

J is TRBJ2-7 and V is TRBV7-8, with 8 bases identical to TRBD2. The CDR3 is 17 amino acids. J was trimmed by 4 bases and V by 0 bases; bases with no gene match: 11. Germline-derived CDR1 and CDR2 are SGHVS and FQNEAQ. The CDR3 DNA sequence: TGTGCCAGCAGCTTAGCAATTACAGCGGGAGAGCCATACGAGCAGTACTTC. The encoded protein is CASSLAITAGEPYEQYF.

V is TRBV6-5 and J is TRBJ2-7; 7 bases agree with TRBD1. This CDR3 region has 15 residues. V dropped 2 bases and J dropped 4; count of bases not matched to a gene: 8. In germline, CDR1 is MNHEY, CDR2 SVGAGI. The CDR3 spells CASSYPRGGKYEQYF. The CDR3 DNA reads TGTGCCAGCAGTTACCCGAGAGGGGGCAAATACGAGCAGTACTTC.

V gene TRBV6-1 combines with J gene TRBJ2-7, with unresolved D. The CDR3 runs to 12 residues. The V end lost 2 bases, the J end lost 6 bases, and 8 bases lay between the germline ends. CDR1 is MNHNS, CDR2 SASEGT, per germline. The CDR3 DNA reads TGTGCCAGCAGTGAACTGGGGTCCGAGCAGTACTTC. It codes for CASSELGSEQYF.

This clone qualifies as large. The CDR3 here is CASRPGLAGEGAKNIQYF. The CDR3 DNA reads as TGTGCCAGCAGGCCGGGACTAGCGGGAGAGGGGGCCAAAAACATTCAGTACTTC. This chain links TRBV2 with TRBJ2-4; 14 bases are shared with TRBD2. CDR3 length: 18 amino acids. Germline trimming cut 6 bases from V and 1 base from J; bases unmatched to any gene: 8. Per the germline V gene, CDR1 is SNHLY and CDR2 is FYNNEI. The complete variable domain, with remaining parts taken from reference TRBV2 and TRBJ2-4, reads EPEVTQTPSHQVTQMGQEVILRCVPISNHLYFYWYRQILGQKVEFLVSFYNNEISEKSEIFDDQFSVERPDGSNFTLKIRSTKLEDSAMYFCASRPGLAGEGAKNIQYFGAGTRLSVL.

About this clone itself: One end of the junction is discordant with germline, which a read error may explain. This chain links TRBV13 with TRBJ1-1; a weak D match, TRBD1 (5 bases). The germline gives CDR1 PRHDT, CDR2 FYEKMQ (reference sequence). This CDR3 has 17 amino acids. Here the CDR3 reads CASSHTAGTRMNAEAFF. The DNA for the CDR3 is TGTGCCAGCAGCCACACAGCTGGGACCCGAATGAACGCTGAAGCTTTCTTT. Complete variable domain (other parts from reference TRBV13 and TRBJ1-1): AAGVIQSPRHLIKEKRETATLKCYPIPRHDTVYWYQQGPGQDPQFLISFYEKMQSDKGSIPDRFSAQQFSDYHSELNMSSLELGDSALYFCASSHTAGTRMNAEAFFGQGTRLTVV.

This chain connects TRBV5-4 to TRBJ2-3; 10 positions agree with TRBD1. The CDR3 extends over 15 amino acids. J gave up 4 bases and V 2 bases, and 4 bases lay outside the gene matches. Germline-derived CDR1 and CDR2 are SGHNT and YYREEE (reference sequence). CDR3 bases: TGTGCCAGCAGCTTAGGGACAGGGGAGCCAGATACGCAGTATTTT. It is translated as CASSLGTGEPDTQYF.

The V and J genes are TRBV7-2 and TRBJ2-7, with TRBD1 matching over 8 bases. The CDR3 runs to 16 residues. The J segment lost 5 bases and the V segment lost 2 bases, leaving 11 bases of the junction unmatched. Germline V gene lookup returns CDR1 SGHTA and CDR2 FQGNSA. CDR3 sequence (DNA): TGTGCCAGCAGCTTAAGATCAGGGGGCGGTGTCCACGAGCAGTACTTC. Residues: CASSLRSGGGVHEQYF.